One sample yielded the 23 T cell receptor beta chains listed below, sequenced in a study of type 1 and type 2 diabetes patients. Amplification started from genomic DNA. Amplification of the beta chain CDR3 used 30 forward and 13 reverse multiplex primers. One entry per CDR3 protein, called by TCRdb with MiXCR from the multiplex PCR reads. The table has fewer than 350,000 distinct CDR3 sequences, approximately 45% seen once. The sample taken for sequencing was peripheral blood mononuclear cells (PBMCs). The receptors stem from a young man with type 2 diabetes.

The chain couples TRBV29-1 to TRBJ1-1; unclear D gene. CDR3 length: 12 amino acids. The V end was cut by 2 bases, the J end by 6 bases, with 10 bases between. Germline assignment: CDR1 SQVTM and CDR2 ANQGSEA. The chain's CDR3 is CSVESQEPEAFF. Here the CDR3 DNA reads TGCAGCGTTGAAAGCCAGGAGCCTGAAGCTTTCTTT.

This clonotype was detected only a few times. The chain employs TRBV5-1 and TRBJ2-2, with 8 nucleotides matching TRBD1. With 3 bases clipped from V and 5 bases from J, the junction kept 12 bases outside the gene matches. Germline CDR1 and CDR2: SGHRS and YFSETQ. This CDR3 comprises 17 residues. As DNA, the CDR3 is TGCGCCAGCAGCTCAGGACCAGGGGGCATGGGGACCGGGGAGCTGTTTTTT. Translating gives CASSSGPGGMGTGELFF.

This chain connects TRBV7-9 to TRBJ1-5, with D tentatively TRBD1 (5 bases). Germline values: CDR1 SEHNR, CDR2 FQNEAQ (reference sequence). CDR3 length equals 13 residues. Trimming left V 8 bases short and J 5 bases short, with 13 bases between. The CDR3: CASFDSLDQPQHF. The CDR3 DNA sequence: TGTGCCAGCTTTGACAGTTTGGATCAGCCCCAGCATTTT.

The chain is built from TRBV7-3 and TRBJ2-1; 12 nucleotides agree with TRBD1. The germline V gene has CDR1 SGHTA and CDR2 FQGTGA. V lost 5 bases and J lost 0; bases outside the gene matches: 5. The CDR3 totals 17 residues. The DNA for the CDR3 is TGTGCCAGCAGCCCAGGGACAGGGGGCGCCTCCTACAATGAGCAGTTCTTC. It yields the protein CASSPGTGGASYNEQFF.

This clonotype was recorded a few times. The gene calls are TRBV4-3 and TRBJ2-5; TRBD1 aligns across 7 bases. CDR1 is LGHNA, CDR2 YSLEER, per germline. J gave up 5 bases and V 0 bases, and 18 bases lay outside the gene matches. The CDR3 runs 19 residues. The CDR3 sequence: CASSQDRASSETGSETQYF. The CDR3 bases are TGCGCCAGCAGCCAAGATAGGGCCTCGTCCGAGACAGGGTCCGAGACCCAGTACTTC.

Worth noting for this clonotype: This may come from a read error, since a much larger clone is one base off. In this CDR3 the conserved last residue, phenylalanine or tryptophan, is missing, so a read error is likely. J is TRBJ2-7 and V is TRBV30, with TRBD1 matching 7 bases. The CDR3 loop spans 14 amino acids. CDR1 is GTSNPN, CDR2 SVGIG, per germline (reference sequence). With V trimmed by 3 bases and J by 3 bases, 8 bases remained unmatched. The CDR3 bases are TGTGCCTGGAGCGAGGGGACAGACGACTACGAGCAGTACTCC. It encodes CAWSEGTDDYEQYS.

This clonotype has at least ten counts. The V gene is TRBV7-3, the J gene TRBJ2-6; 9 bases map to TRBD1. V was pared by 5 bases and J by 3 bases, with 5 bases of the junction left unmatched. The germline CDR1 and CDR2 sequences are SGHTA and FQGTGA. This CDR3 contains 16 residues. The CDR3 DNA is TGTGCCAGCAGCATACAGGGGGCAGGTGGGGCCAACGTCCTGACTTTC. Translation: CASSIQGAGGANVLTF.

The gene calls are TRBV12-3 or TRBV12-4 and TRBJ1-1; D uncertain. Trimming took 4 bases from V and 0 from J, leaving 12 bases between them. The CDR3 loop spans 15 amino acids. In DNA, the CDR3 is TGTGCCAGCAGTTATTACGGGCCGATGAACACTGAAGCTTTCTTT. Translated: CASSYYGPMNTEAFF.

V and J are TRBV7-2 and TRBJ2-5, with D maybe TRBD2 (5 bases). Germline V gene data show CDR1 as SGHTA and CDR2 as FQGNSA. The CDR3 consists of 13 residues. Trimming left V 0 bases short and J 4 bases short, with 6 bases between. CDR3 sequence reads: CASSLAGRETQYF. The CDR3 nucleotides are TGTGCCAGCAGCTTAGCGGGGAGAGAGACCCAGTACTTC.

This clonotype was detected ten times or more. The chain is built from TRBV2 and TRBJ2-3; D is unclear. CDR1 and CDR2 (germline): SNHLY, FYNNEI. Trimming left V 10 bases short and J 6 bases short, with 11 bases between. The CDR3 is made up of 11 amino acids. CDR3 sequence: CATMKADTQYF. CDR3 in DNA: TGTGCCACGATGAAGGCGGATACGCAGTATTTT.

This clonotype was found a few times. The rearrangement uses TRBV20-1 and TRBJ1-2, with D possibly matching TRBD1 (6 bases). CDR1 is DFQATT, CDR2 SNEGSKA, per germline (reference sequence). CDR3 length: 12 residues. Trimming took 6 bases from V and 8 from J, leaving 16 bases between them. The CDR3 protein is CSAALGGRGYTF. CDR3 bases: TGCAGTGCCGCCTTGGGGGGCCGGGGCTACACCTTC.

The CDR3 DNA sequence: TGTGCCAGCAGACGGACCTTACAGAATTCACCCCTCCACTTT. It encodes CASRRTLQNSPLHF. The chain joins TRBV27 to TRBJ1-6; D is unresolved. With 6 bases removed from V and 7 bases from J, the gap between germline ends came to 13 bases. CDR1 is MNHEY, CDR2 SMNVEV, per germline (reference sequence). The length of the CDR3 is 14 residues.

CDR3 DNA sequence: TGTGCCAGCAGCAACCGGACAGGCTATGGCTACACCTTC. This gives the protein CASSNRTGYGYTF. The rearrangement joins TRBV6-1 to TRBJ1-2, with 7 bases aligning to TRBD1. The germline gives CDR1 MNHNS, CDR2 SASEGT. The CDR3 runs to 13 residues. After removal of 6 bases from V and 4 bases from J, the junction contained 5 bases not matched to a gene.

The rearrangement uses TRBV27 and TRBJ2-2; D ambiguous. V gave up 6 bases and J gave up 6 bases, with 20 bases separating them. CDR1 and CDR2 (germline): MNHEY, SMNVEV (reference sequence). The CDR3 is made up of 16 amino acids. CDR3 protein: CASSDWDFSKPGELFF. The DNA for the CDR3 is TGTGCCAGCAGCGATTGGGATTTTTCAAAGCCCGGGGAGCTGTTTTTT.

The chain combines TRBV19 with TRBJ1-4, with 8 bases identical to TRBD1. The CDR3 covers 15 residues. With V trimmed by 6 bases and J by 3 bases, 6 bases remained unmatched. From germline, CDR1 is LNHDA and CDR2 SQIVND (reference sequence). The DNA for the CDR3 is TGTGCCAGTAGACCAGGGGGCTCAGCTAATGAAAAACTGTTTTTT. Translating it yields CASRPGGSANEKLFF.

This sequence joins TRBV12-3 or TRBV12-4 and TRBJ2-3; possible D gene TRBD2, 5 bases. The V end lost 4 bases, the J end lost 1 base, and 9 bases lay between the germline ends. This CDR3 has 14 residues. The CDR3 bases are TGTGCCAGCAGTTCAGAAGCGGGCACAGATACGCAGTATTTT. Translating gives CASSSEAGTDTQYF.

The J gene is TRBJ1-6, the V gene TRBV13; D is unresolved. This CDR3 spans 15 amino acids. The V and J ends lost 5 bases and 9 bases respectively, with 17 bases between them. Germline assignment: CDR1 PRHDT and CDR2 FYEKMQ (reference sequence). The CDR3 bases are TGTGCCAGCAGCGTCTCCAACCGTTTGGGTTCACCCCTCCACTTT. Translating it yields CASSVSNRLGSPLHF.

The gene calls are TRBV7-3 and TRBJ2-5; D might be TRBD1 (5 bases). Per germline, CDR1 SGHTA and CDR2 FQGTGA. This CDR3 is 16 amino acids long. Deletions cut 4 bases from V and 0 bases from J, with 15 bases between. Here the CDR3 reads CASSYGRQPDQETQYF. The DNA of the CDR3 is TGTGCCAGCAGCTACGGTCGACAGCCCGACCAAGAGACCCAGTACTTC.

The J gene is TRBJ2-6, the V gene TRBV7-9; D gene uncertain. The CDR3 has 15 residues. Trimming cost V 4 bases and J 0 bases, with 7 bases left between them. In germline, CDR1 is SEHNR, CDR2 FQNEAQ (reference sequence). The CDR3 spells CASSSGASGANVLTF. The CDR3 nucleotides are TGTGCCAGCAGCTCGGGTGCCTCTGGGGCCAACGTCCTGACTTTC.

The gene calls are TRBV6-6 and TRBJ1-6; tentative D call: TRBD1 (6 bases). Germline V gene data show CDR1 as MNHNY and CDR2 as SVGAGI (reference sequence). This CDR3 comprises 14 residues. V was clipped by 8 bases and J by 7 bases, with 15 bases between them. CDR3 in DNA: TGTGCCAGCGGGCGGGACAACTTGAATTCACCCCTCCACTTT. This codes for CASGRDNLNSPLHF.

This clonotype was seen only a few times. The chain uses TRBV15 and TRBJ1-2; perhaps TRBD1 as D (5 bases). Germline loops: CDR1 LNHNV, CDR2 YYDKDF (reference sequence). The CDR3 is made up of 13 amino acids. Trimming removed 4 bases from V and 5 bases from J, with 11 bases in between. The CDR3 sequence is CATSKQDLYGYTF. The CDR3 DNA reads TGTGCCACCAGCAAACAGGACCTTTATGGCTACACCTTC.

CDR3 loop: CASSLQGQRGGYTF. CDR3 in DNA: TGTGCCAGCAGCCTACAGGGACAGAGGGGTGGCTACACCTTC. This sequence joins TRBV6-5 and TRBJ1-2, with TRBD1 matching 7 bases. After removal of 6 bases from V and 7 bases from J, the junction contained 11 bases not matched to a gene. CDR3 length: 14 residues. CDR1 is MNHEY, CDR2 SVGAGI, per germline.

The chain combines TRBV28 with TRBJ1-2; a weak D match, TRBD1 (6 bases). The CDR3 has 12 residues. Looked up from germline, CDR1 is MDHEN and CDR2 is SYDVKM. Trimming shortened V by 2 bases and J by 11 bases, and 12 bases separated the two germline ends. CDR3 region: CASSLGTQGYTF. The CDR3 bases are TGTGCCAGCAGTTTAGGGACACAGGGATACACCTTC.